This T cell receptor (beta chain) stems from a study of CD8+ T cells in alopecia areata. Trimming stripped 2 bases from V and 1 base from J, with 5 bases between. The germline V gene encodes CDR1 GTSNPN and CDR2 SVGIG (reference sequence). CDR3 size: 12 residues. Study observations and caveats: Especially in alopecia totalis/universalis, lesional scalp showed greater clonality than normal scalp did.

In the case of this clone: Its specificity is not known.

Extraction and reverse transcription of RNA yielded cDNA as the sequencing template. Some clones are missing from TCRdb's copy, which holds only in-frame ones; the method was immunoSEQ multiplex PCR. This sample has more than 95,000 clones; approximately 38% occur once, and the top ten carry approximately 2.8%. The receptor was isolated from a human donor with alopecia areata. Sequenced material: CD4+ T cells sorted from blood. The rearrangement uses TRBV30 and TRBJ1-1; D is unclear. The CDR3 sequence is CAWSYGNTEAFF. CDR3 in DNA: TGTGCCTGGAGTTACGGGAACACTGAAGCTTTCTTT.